Presented here are 30 T cell receptor beta chains from one specimen sequenced in a study of T cell responses to AZD1222 COVID-19 vaccine. TCRdb's copy holds only in-frame clones and misses some; the assay was immunoSEQ multiplex PCR. This sample has over 120,000 clones, with around 85% found just once. Here the sequenced sample was peripheral blood, taken on day 0 of AZD1222 vaccination. These TCRs come from an adult in good health.

V usage is TRBV10-3 and J usage is TRBJ2-7; TRBD1 agrees at 9 bases. V was clipped by 6 bases and J by 6 bases; unmatched bases: 3. CDR1 is ENHRY, CDR2 SYGVKD, per germline. The CDR3 loop spans 12 amino acids. CDR3 DNA: TGTGCCATCAGCGAGACAGGGGGCGAGCAGTACTTC. Protein sequence: CAISETGGEQYF.

The chain couples TRBV30 to TRBJ2-3, with D hard to call. The CDR3 consists of 14 residues. CDR1 is GTSNPN and CDR2 is SVGIG in the germline V gene (reference sequence). V lost 0 bases, J lost 4 bases, and 11 bases lay in between. CDR3 in DNA: TGTGCCTGGAGTGTACCCCAAGCCGCAGATACGCAGTATTTT. Amino acids: CAWSVPQAADTQYF.

To note about this clone: As the CDR3 is not closed by the conserved phenylalanine or tryptophan, this likely results from a read error. No DNA is shown, since the ends of the CDR3 on it are uncertain; the CDR3 is the one TCRdb lists. The chain combines TRBV6-5 with TRBJ1-1; the D call TRBD1 from the table was never checked on the DNA. CDR1 MNHEY and CDR2 SVGAGI come from the germline V gene. The CDR3 region is 10 residues in length, termini included. The CDR3 is CASSDWTGVV.

The chain links TRBV9 to TRBJ1-2; a possible D gene is TRBD1 (6 bases). Germline lookup yields CDR1 SGDLS and CDR2 YYNGEE. Deletions cut 3 bases from V and 5 bases from J, with 17 bases between. The CDR3 is 15 amino acids. This CDR3 is CASSEAPGAGYGYTF. The DNA of the CDR3 is TGTGCCAGCAGCGAGGCCCCGGGGGCTGGATATGGCTACACCTTC. Full variable domain (rest looked up from reference TRBV9 and TRBJ1-2): DSGVTQTPKHLITATGQRVTLRCSPRSGDLSVYWYQQSLDQGLQFLIQYYNGEERAKGNILERFSAQQFPDLHSELNLSSLELGDSALYFCASSEAPGAGYGYTFGSGTRLTVV.

The rearrangement uses TRBV27 and TRBJ1-1, with D unclear. Trimming took off 8 bases at V and 0 bases at J, with 13 bases between the two ends. Germline CDR1 and CDR2: MNHEY and SMNVEV (reference sequence). The CDR3 loop spans 14 amino acids. The CDR3 nucleotides read TGTGCCAGCCTCGGCACCTACATGAACACTGAAGCTTTCTTT. As protein: CASLGTYMNTEAFF.

V usage is TRBV15 and J usage is TRBJ1-1; 8 nucleotides line up with TRBD1. V was pared by 0 bases and J by 7 bases, with 10 bases of the junction left unmatched. The CDR3 length is 16 residues. Germline CDR1 reads LNHNV; CDR2 reads YYDKDF (reference sequence). The CDR3 sequence is CATSRDLVNRGNEAFF. As DNA, the CDR3 is TGTGCCACCAGCAGAGATTTGGTCAACAGGGGGAATGAAGCTTTCTTT. The whole variable domain, filled in from reference TRBV15 and TRBJ1-1, reads DAMVIQNPRYQVTQFGKPVTLSCSQTLNHNVMYWYQQKSSQAPKLLFHYYDKDFNNEADTPDNFQSRRPNTSFCFLDIRSPGLGDTAMYLCATSRDLVNRGNEAFFGQGTRLTVV.

The V call is TRBV27, the J call TRBJ1-5; D ambiguous. Germline V CDR1 and CDR2: MNHEY, SMNVEV (reference sequence). Trimming shortened V by 3 bases and J by 3 bases, and 15 bases separated the two germline ends. This CDR3 is 16 amino acids long. The chain's CDR3 is CASSFPMGPSNQPQHF. CDR3 in DNA: TGTGCCAGCAGTTTCCCCATGGGCCCCTCCAATCAGCCCCAGCATTTT.

The CDR3 here is CASSLGSGTGELFF. Written as DNA, the CDR3 is TGTGCCAGCAGCTTAGGATCAGGGACCGGGGAGCTGTTTTTT. The chain recombines TRBV11-3 with TRBJ2-2; possibly TRBD1 for D (5 bases). Deletions cut 1 base from V and 5 bases from J, with 8 bases between. The CDR3 contains 14 residues. Germline values: CDR1 SGHNT, CDR2 YENEEA.

The V call is TRBV9, the J call TRBJ2-7, with 7 bases matching TRBD2. CDR3 length: 16 residues. Unmatched junction bases numbered 10, after V lost 2 bases and J lost 2 bases. Per germline, CDR1 SGDLS and CDR2 YYNGEE. This chain's CDR3 is CASSVGGLVGTYEQYF. For the CDR3, the DNA is TGTGCCAGCAGCGTCGGGGGGTTGGTTGGAACCTACGAGCAGTACTTC.

The rearrangement links TRBV27 to TRBJ1-1; TRBD1 is a possible D gene (6 bases). Germline V CDR1 and CDR2: MNHEY, SMNVEV (reference sequence). The V end was cut by 5 bases, the J end by 1 base, with 8 bases between. CDR3 length: 13 residues. CDR3 in amino acids: CASSAQGNTEAFF. CDR3 sequence (DNA): TGTGCCAGCAGTGCACAGGGGAACACTGAAGCTTTCTTT.

This clone was observed a single time. The V gene is TRBV6-5, the J gene TRBJ1-1, with D maybe TRBD1 (5 bases). Trimming took off 4 bases at V and 5 bases at J, with 14 bases between the two ends. This CDR3 has 14 amino acids. The germline V gene encodes CDR1 MNHEY and CDR2 SVGAGI. This CDR3 reads CASSSPGIRTEAFF. CDR3 DNA: TGTGCCAGCAGTTCGCCAGGGATAAGAACTGAAGCTTTCTTT.

This sequence joins TRBV6-5 and TRBJ2-7; D is unresolved. Trimming removed 2 bases at V and 6 bases at J, with 11 bases between. The CDR3 totals 13 residues. Per germline, CDR1 MNHEY and CDR2 SVGAGI. The CDR3 DNA is TGTGCCAGCAGTTACGTTGGGTTCGGCGAGCAGTACTTC. It encodes CASSYVGFGEQYF.

The chain carries TRBV29-1 and TRBJ2-7, with D unclear. Germline CDR1 SQVTM, CDR2 ANQGSEA. V dropped 6 bases and J dropped 3 bases, with 9 bases sitting between them. The CDR3 runs 11 residues. CDR3 amino acids: CSVVRDYEQYF. The DNA of the CDR3 is TGCAGCGTCGTCAGAGACTACGAGCAGTACTTC.

The CDR3 coding sequence is TGTGCCTGGAGTGTAGGGGGCTCTGGGGCCAACGTCCTGACTTTC. Translated, it gives CAWSVGGSGANVLTF. V and J are TRBV30 and TRBJ2-6; perhaps TRBD1 as D (6 bases). The CDR3 is 15 amino acids. Trimming took off 0 bases at V and 0 bases at J, with 6 bases between the two ends. Germline CDR1 GTSNPN, CDR2 SVGIG (reference sequence).

V usage is TRBV28 and J usage is TRBJ2-3; unclear D gene. Trimming removed 8 bases at V and 2 bases at J, with 11 bases between. CDR1 is MDHEN and CDR2 is SYDVKM in the germline V gene. The CDR3 sequence is 13 residues long. The CDR3 loop reads CASLASSTDTQYF. The DNA for the CDR3 is TGTGCCAGCCTGGCCTCGTCCACAGATACGCAGTATTTT.

The rearrangement links TRBV19 to TRBJ2-2, with D perhaps TRBD1 or TRBD2 (5 bases each). The germline V gene encodes CDR1 LNHDA and CDR2 SQIVND (reference sequence). The ends were cut back, 11 bases at V and 3 bases at J, with 16 bases in the middle. There are 14 residues in the CDR3. The CDR3 reads CAGGDGEYTGELFF. CDR3 DNA sequence: TGTGCCGGGGGAGATGGGGAATACACCGGGGAGCTGTTTTTT. Variable domain in full (rest from reference TRBV19 and TRBJ2-2): DGGITQSPKYLFRKEGQNVTLSCEQNLNHDAMYWYRQDPGQGLRLIYYSQIVNDFQKGDIAEGYSVSREKKESFPLTVTSAQKNPTAFYLCAGGDGEYTGELFFGEGSRLTVL.

The V and J genes are TRBV7-9 and TRBJ2-1; D remains ambiguous. Per germline, CDR1 SEHNR and CDR2 FQNEAQ (reference sequence). The CDR3 loop spans 15 amino acids. Trimming removed 10 bases at V and 0 bases at J, with 16 bases between. In DNA, the CDR3 is TGTGCCACACCTGGGATCAAAAGCTCCTACAATGAGCAGTTCTTC. This gives the protein CATPGIKSSYNEQFF.

The table lists this clone with a count of one. V usage is TRBV7-2 and J usage is TRBJ2-3, with D hard to call. Trimming took off 7 bases at V and 2 bases at J, with 13 bases between the two ends. The germline CDR1 and CDR2 sequences are SGHTA and FQGNSA. There are 14 residues in the CDR3. The CDR3 DNA reads as TGTGCCAGCACCCAGGAAGGTATCACAGATACGCAGTATTTT. This codes for CASTQEGITDTQYF.

The chain couples TRBV10-1 to TRBJ2-3, with D tentatively TRBD1 (5 bases). CDR3 length: 13 residues. Trimming removed 0 bases at V and 14 bases at J, with 15 bases between. Looked up from germline, CDR1 is WNHNN and CDR2 is SYGVQD (reference sequence). For the CDR3, the DNA is TGCGCCAGCAGTGAGTCACAGGCGATCCCGCCGTATTTT. The encoded protein is CASSESQAIPPYF.

The chain joins TRBV7-2 to TRBJ1-2; TRBD1 matches 9 bases. Losses at the gene ends were 5 bases for V and 9 bases for J; bases not matched to a gene: 7. The length of the CDR3 is 13 residues. CDR1 is SGHTA and CDR2 is FQGNSA in the germline V gene. The CDR3 spells CASSDLQGASYTF. In DNA, the CDR3 is TGTGCCAGCAGCGACCTACAGGGGGCCAGCTACACCTTC. Drawing the rest from reference TRBV7-2 and TRBJ1-2, the complete variable domain is GAGVSQSPSNKVTEKGKDVELRCDPISGHTALYWYRQSLGQGLEFLIYFQGNSAPDKSGLPSDRFSAERTGGSVSTLTIQRTQQEDSAVYLCASSDLQGASYTFGSGTRLTVV.

J is TRBJ1-2 and V is TRBV25-1; D gene unclear. Trimming pared 2 bases from V and 4 bases from J, leaving 14 bases between. Germline CDR1 MGHDK, CDR2 SYGVNS. The CDR3 loop spans 15 amino acids. Here the CDR3 DNA reads TGTGCCAGCAGTGAAATCGAAAACAGAGGCTATGGCTACACCTTC. It is translated as CASSEIENRGYGYTF.

V gene TRBV19 combines with J gene TRBJ1-5; tentatively, D is TRBD1 (6 bases). The V end lost 6 bases, the J end lost 7 bases, and 25 bases lay between the germline ends. The CDR3 runs 17 residues. CDR1 is LNHDA, CDR2 SQIVND, per germline (reference sequence). The CDR3 protein is CASSPHPTGGRGQPQHF. As DNA, the CDR3 is TGTGCCAGTAGCCCCCACCCCACCGGGGGGAGGGGGCAGCCCCAGCATTTT.

J is TRBJ2-7 and V is TRBV6-5; unclear D gene. This CDR3 is built from 14 residues. Germline CDR1 reads MNHEY; CDR2 reads SVGAGI. Trimming cost V 8 bases and J 2 bases, with 16 bases left between them. CDR3 in amino acids: CASLGDSKTYEQYF. As DNA, the CDR3 is TGTGCCAGCCTTGGGGATTCTAAGACCTACGAGCAGTACTTC.

The chain is built from TRBV13 and TRBJ1-2, with TRBD1 as a possible D gene (6 bases). The V end lost 6 bases, the J end lost 6 bases, and 17 bases lay between the germline ends. CDR3 length: 14 residues. Germline CDR1 PRHDT, CDR2 FYEKMQ (reference sequence). The CDR3 DNA reads as TGTGCCAGCAGAACAGGGTCGAGGTCTAATGGCTACACCTTC. Amino acid sequence: CASRTGSRSNGYTF. Full variable domain (remainder filled in from reference TRBV13 and TRBJ1-2): AAGVIQSPRHLIKEKRETATLKCYPIPRHDTVYWYQQGPGQDPQFLISFYEKMQSDKGSIPDRFSAQQFSDYHSELNMSSLELGDSALYFCASRTGSRSNGYTFGSGTRLTVV.

There are a few counts of this clone. The gene calls are TRBV7-2 and TRBJ1-5; possibly TRBD1 for D (5 bases). Germline V gene lookup returns CDR1 SGHTA and CDR2 FQGNSA. Trimming removed 5 bases from V and 6 bases from J, with 17 bases in between. This CDR3 is 15 amino acids long. CDR3 protein: CASSPHRQPAQPQHF. As DNA, the CDR3 is TGTGCCAGCAGCCCCCATCGACAGCCTGCTCAGCCCCAGCATTTT.

The table lists this clone with a count of one. The chain is built from TRBV21-1 and TRBJ1-5. TRBV21-1 is marked as a pseudogene. This CDR3 is built from 16 residues. CDR3: CASSTSGGEGNQPQHF. CDR3 in DNA: TGTGCCAGCAGCACATCAGGTGGAGAGGGCAATCAGCCCCAGCATTTT.

CDR3 region: CAISESGQEAYGYTF. Written as DNA, the CDR3 is TGTGCCATCAGTGAGTCGGGACAGGAAGCCTATGGCTACACCTTC. The J gene is TRBJ1-2, the V gene TRBV10-3, with TRBD1 matching 8 bases. The CDR3 has 15 amino acids. V lost 0 bases to trimming and J lost 4 bases; unmatched junction nucleotides: 4. Germline V gene sequence: CDR1 ENHRY, CDR2 SYGVKD.

The chain carries TRBV28 and TRBJ2-3; D gene uncertain. The CDR3 has 13 amino acids. CDR1 is MDHEN and CDR2 is SYDVKM in the germline V gene. V shed 7 bases and J shed 3 bases, with 11 bases lying between them. CDR3 sequence reads: CASNLPATDTQYF. In DNA, the CDR3 is TGTGCCAGCAACCTCCCTGCGACAGATACGCAGTATTTT.

The V call is TRBV2, the J call TRBJ1-5; 9 nucleotides align to TRBD1. Losses at the gene ends were 4 bases for V and 5 bases for J; bases not matched to a gene: 9. The CDR3 contains 16 residues. Germline V gives CDR1 SNHLY, CDR2 FYNNEI. CDR3 sequence (DNA): TGTGCCAGCAGTGGGGTCCATACAGGGGGCGATCAGCCCCAGCATTTT. Its translation is CASSGVHTGGDQPQHF. The full variable domain, completed using reference TRBV2 and TRBJ1-5, is EPEVTQTPSHQVTQMGQEVILRCVPISNHLYFYWYRQILGQKVEFLVSFYNNEISEKSEIFDDQFSVERPDGSNFTLKIRSTKLEDSAMYFCASSGVHTGGDQPQHFGDGTRLSIL.

The V call is TRBV5-1, the J call TRBJ2-3, with D possibly being TRBD2 (6 bases). The V gene lost 4 bases and the J gene lost 7 bases, with 13 bases spanning the gap. The CDR3 consists of 13 residues. CDR1 and CDR2 (germline): SGHRS, YFSETQ. The CDR3 DNA sequence: TGCGCCAGCAGCGCATGGGACTCAAATACGCAGTATTTT. Amino acid sequence: CASSAWDSNTQYF.